The 18 T cell receptor beta chains below were found in one sample sequenced in a study of OX40 agonist ivuxolimab in advanced cancers. The data were produced by immunoSEQ multiplex PCR, yet TCRdb's version contains in-frame clones alone and is incomplete. The data hold roughly 77,000 clones, with about 90% observed a single time. The specimen was CD4+ or CD8+ T cells sorted from blood, collected in a trial of the OX40 agonist ivuxolimab. The source of these receptors is an adult with an advanced solid tumor such as melanoma, head and neck, liver or kidney cancer.

V usage is TRBV27 and J usage is TRBJ2-7; perhaps TRBD1 as D (5 bases). The V end was cut by 4 bases, the J end by 2 bases, with 12 bases between. Germline V gives CDR1 MNHEY, CDR2 SMNVEV (reference sequence). This CDR3 has 14 amino acids. The chain's CDR3 is CASSYSTATYEQYF. CDR3 nucleotide sequence: TGTGCCAGCAGTTATTCGACAGCTACCTACGAGCAGTACTTC.

This chain connects TRBV4-1 to TRBJ1-2; 7 positions match TRBD1. Germline V gene lookup returns CDR1 MGHRA and CDR2 YSYEKL. V lost 0 bases to trimming and J lost 4 bases; unmatched junction nucleotides: 2. This CDR3 region has 14 residues. The CDR3, as DNA: TGCGCCAGCAGCCAAGATGCAGGGGGCTATGGCTACACCTTC. Its protein is CASSQDAGGYGYTF.

This chain joins TRBV9 and TRBJ2-3; D unclear. CDR3 length: 12 amino acids. Trimming pared 4 bases from V and 6 bases from J, leaving 9 bases between. Germline V gene data show CDR1 as SGDLS and CDR2 as YYNGEE. This CDR3 is CASSPPMDTQYF. CDR3 DNA: TGTGCCAGCAGCCCCCCCATGGATACGCAGTATTTT.

A note on this clone: The junction does not match germline at one end; this may be a read error. This sample includes further DNA sequences coding for the same CDR3. The V and J genes are TRBV6-5 and TRBJ1-2, with 8 bases aligning to TRBD1. Per the germline V gene, CDR1 is MNHEY and CDR2 is SVGAGI. There are 12 residues in the CDR3. In DNA form, the CDR3 reads TGTGCCAGTGGACCAGGGGGCTATGGCTACACCTTT. Residues: CASGPGGYGYTF.

The rearrangement uses TRBV19 and TRBJ1-5, with D possibly TRBD1 on 5 matching bases. The CDR3 loop spans 15 amino acids. Trimming left V 4 bases short and J 0 bases short, with 10 bases between. The V gene's germline CDR1 is LNHDA and CDR2 SQIVND (reference sequence). The CDR3 DNA is TGTGCCAGTAGTAAGACAGATTATAGCAATCAGCCCCAGCATTTT. Its protein product is CASSKTDYSNQPQHF.

The J gene is TRBJ1-1, the V gene TRBV7-8, with D tentatively TRBD1 (5 bases). This CDR3 spans 16 amino acids. The V end lost 5 bases, the J end lost 0 bases, and 16 bases lay between the germline ends. CDR1 and CDR2 from the germline V gene are SGHVS and FQNEAQ. This CDR3 reads CASSPGRSRMNTEAFF. The CDR3 DNA follows: TGTGCCAGCAGCCCAGGGCGGTCGCGTATGAACACTGAAGCTTTCTTT.

The chain combines TRBV6-5 with TRBJ2-7; tentatively, D is TRBD2 (5 bases). The CDR3 extends over 11 amino acids. The germline V and J ends were trimmed by 7 bases and 6 bases, with 10 bases remaining between them. The germline V gene has CDR1 MNHEY and CDR2 SVGAGI. The CDR3, as DNA: TGTGCCAGCACGCTAGGGAGCGAGCAGTACTTC. Its translation is CASTLGSEQYF.

The CDR3 bases are TGTGCCAGCAGTGAATCCCCGCGATGGAGCACAGATACGCAGTATTTT. Protein: CASSESPRWSTDTQYF. The chain employs TRBV6-1 and TRBJ2-3, with D hard to call. V lost 2 bases and J 0 bases, leaving 12 bases between the germline ends. Looked up from germline, CDR1 is MNHNS and CDR2 is SASEGT. This CDR3 comprises 16 residues.

This clone was observed many times. V usage is TRBV25-1 and J usage is TRBJ1-2; D call uncertain. The V gene's germline CDR1 is MGHDK and CDR2 SYGVNS. This CDR3 comprises 13 residues. Between the trimmed V and J ends, which lost 5 bases and 0 bases, there was a span of 7 bases. The CDR3 nucleotides are TGTGCCAGCAGTCTCGGAACTAACTATGGCTACACCTTC. Protein sequence: CASSLGTNYGYTF.

The V gene is TRBV7-9, the J gene TRBJ2-1, with unresolved D. This CDR3 is 14 amino acids long. V lost 4 bases, J lost 1 base, and 8 bases lay in between. Germline CDR1 SEHNR, CDR2 FQNEAQ (reference sequence). CDR3 in amino acids: CASSSLSSYNEQFF. In DNA form, the CDR3 reads TGTGCCAGCAGCTCCTTAAGTTCCTACAATGAGCAGTTCTTC.

This clone is labeled medium-sized. This chain joins TRBV6-1 and TRBJ2-1; 8 nucleotides align to TRBD2. Germline V lookup: CDR1 MNHNS, CDR2 SASEGT. The CDR3 length is 14 residues. After removal of 7 bases from V and 1 base from J, the junction contained 3 bases not matched to a gene. CDR3 coding DNA: TGTGCCAGCACGGGACTAGAGTCCTACAATGAGCAGTTCTTC. It specifies CASTGLESYNEQFF.

CDR3 protein: CASSQENLSYNEQFF. The DNA for the CDR3 is TGCGCCAGCAGCCAAGAAAATCTCTCCTACAATGAGCAGTTCTTC. The chain employs TRBV4-3 and TRBJ2-1, with D unresolved. V was clipped by 0 bases and J by 0 bases, with 6 bases between them. The CDR3 runs to 15 residues. CDR1 and CDR2 from the germline V gene are LGHNA and YSLEER.

This clone showed up just once. This rearrangement joins TRBV4-1 to TRBJ1-5, with 9 bases fitting TRBD1. CDR1 is MGHRA, CDR2 YSYEKL, per germline. This CDR3 comprises 14 residues. Losses at the gene ends were 4 bases for V and 7 bases for J; bases not matched to a gene: 5. The CDR3 reads CASSPGTGIQPQHF. The CDR3 coding sequence is TGCGCCAGCAGCCCCGGGACAGGGATCCAGCCCCAGCATTTT.

The genes are TRBV10-1 and TRBJ2-5; D is unclear. The length of the CDR3 is 11 residues. Germline V gives CDR1 WNHNN, CDR2 SYGVQD (reference sequence). Trimming took off 0 bases at V and 7 bases at J, with 3 bases between the two ends. CDR3 nucleotides: TGCGCCAGCAGTGAGTCGGGGACCCAGTACTTC. This codes for CASSESGTQYF.

J is TRBJ1-1 and V is TRBV9; possible D gene TRBD1, 6 bases. The germline CDR1 and CDR2 sequences are SGDLS and YYNGEE. There are 13 residues in the CDR3. With 0 bases removed from V and 5 bases from J, the gap between germline ends came to 8 bases. The CDR3 region is CASSVGQGTEAFF. Here the CDR3 DNA reads TGTGCCAGCAGCGTAGGGCAGGGGACTGAAGCTTTCTTT.

For this clone: One end of the junction does not line up with germline, which may come from a read error. The V and J genes are TRBV27 and TRBJ2-1, with 9 bases fitting TRBD1. Germline CDR1 MNHEY, CDR2 SMNVEV (reference sequence). The CDR3 covers 12 residues. CDR3 in amino acids: CASSLLGQGLVF. CDR3 bases: TGTGCCAGCAGTTTATTGGGACAGGGTTTGGTCTTC.

The chain links TRBV7-9 to TRBJ2-3, with 9 bases fitting TRBD2. Germline loops: CDR1 SEHNR, CDR2 FQNEAQ (reference sequence). The J segment lost 3 bases and the V segment lost 4 bases, leaving 11 bases of the junction unmatched. This CDR3 is built from 17 residues. CDR3 residues: CASSSTRTSEVTDTQYF. CDR3 nucleotide sequence: TGTGCCAGCAGCTCGACGCGGACTAGCGAAGTTACAGATACGCAGTATTTT.

The J gene is TRBJ1-2, the V gene TRBV5-4; no clear D gene. Deletions cut 1 base from V and 8 bases from J, with 12 bases between. The CDR3 consists of 13 residues. Germline CDR1 and CDR2: SGHNT and YYREEE (reference sequence). The CDR3 DNA reads as TGTGCCAGCAGCTTGTACCAGGTGTTAGGCTACACCTTC. This sequence encodes CASSLYQVLGYTF. The whole variable domain, filled in from reference TRBV5-4 and TRBJ1-2, reads ETGVTQSPTHLIKTRGQQVTLRCSSQSGHNTVSWYQQALGQGPQFIFQYYREEENGRGNFPPRFSGLQFPNYSSELNVNALELDDSALYLCASSLYQVLGYTFGSGTRLTVV.